Below, 16 T cell receptor beta chains from the same sample are listed, as sequenced in a study of identical twins. TCRdb reanalysed the 5' RACE reads using MiXCR and keeps one entry per CDR3 protein. The data show about 570,000 distinct CDR3 sequences, 9.5% to 10% seen once. This sample was also put to use in a study of yellow fever vaccine responses in identical twins.

The sample was PBMCs. The receptors were gathered from a woman aged 18-29 years in good health.

This clonotype was counted at least ten times. The J gene is TRBJ2-1, the V gene TRBV20-1; 10 positions agree with TRBD2. This CDR3 is built from 15 residues. Per the germline V gene, CDR1 is DFQATT and CDR2 is SNEGSKA (reference sequence). The V gene end was trimmed by 1 base and the J gene end by 12 bases; junction bases not matched to a gene: 12. CDR3 in amino acids: CSARVGTSDTGAQFF. The CDR3 DNA sequence: TGCAGTGCTAGAGTGGGGACTAGCGACACAGGGGCGCAGTTCTTC.

The rearrangement links TRBV29-1 to TRBJ2-2, with D uncertain. This CDR3 region has 11 residues. Germline CDR1 SQVTM, CDR2 ANQGSEA. Trimming pared 4 bases from V and 8 bases from J, leaving 8 bases between. CDR3 DNA sequence: TGCAGCGTTGCCAGGCAGGGGGAGCTGTTTTTT. This sequence encodes CSVARQGELFF.

The V and J genes are TRBV29-1 and TRBJ2-1; no reliable D call. Germline CDR1 and CDR2: SQVTM and ANQGSEA. The V and J ends lost 5 bases and 6 bases respectively, with 8 bases between them. The CDR3 has 11 residues. Written as DNA, the CDR3 is TGCAGCGTTTGGGCGACCAATGAGCAGTTCTTC. Translation gives CSVWATNEQFF.

This clonotype was recorded at least ten times. The chain joins TRBV12-3 or TRBV12-4 to TRBJ2-5, with TRBD2 matching over 8 bases. The CDR3 is 13 residues long. V shed 6 bases, J shed 1 base, and the junction held 1 base outside the gene matches. CDR3 residues: CASRRGAQETQYF. The CDR3 DNA follows: TGTGCCAGCAGGCGGGGGGCCCAAGAGACCCAGTACTTC.

J is TRBJ1-4 and V is TRBV30, with 8 bases matching TRBD1. CDR3 length equals 14 residues. The V gene end was trimmed by 2 bases and the J gene end by 5 bases; junction bases not matched to a gene: 4. Per the germline V gene, CDR1 is GTSNPN and CDR2 is SVGIG (reference sequence). CDR3 loop: CAWSSDRGNEKLFF. As DNA, the CDR3 is TGTGCCTGGAGTTCCGACAGGGGCAATGAAAAACTGTTTTTT. Supplemented by reference TRBV30 and TRBJ1-4, the full variable domain reads SQTIHQWPATLVQPVGSPLSLECTVEGTSNPNLYWYRQAAGRGLQLLFYSVGIGQISSEVPQNLSASRPQDRQFILSSKKLLLSDSGFYLCAWSSDRGNEKLFFGSGTQLSVL.

The CDR3 DNA reads as TGTGCCAGCAGCCAGACGGTACCCCCGGCGACCCAGTACTTC. Amino acids: CASSQTVPPATQYF. V is TRBV6-2 or TRBV6-3 and J is TRBJ2-5; D not resolved. The germline V gene has CDR1 MNHEY and CDR2 SVGEGT. The CDR3 covers 14 residues. V was shortened by 6 bases and J by 7 bases, with 18 bases between the two germline ends.

This clonotype was picked up a small number of times. This chain links TRBV15 with TRBJ1-5; unclear D gene. This CDR3 region has 15 residues. Germline V lookup: CDR1 LNHNV, CDR2 YYDKDF (reference sequence). V gave up 0 bases and J gave up 1 base, with 7 bases separating them. For the CDR3, the DNA is TGTGCCACCAGCAGAGAAGGGCAGAGCAATCAGCCCCAGCATTTT. Translating it yields CATSREGQSNQPQHF.

This clonotype occurred many times. The chain couples TRBV7-9 to TRBJ2-2, with 8 bases identical to TRBD1. J lost 4 bases, V lost 4 bases, and 8 bases had no gene match. This CDR3 spans 16 amino acids. In germline, CDR1 is SEHNR, CDR2 FQNEAQ (reference sequence). The CDR3 region has the DNA TGTGCCAGCAGCTCTCGAACCACAGGGGGCACCGGGGAGCTGTTTTTT. Its protein is CASSSRTTGGTGELFF.

This chain links TRBV27 with TRBJ2-1; D remains ambiguous. The V gene lost 0 bases and the J gene lost 4 bases, with 7 bases spanning the gap. The CDR3 is 14 amino acids. CDR1 is MNHEY and CDR2 is SMNVEV in the germline V gene (reference sequence). The CDR3, as DNA: TGTGCCAGCAGTTTATCGGCGGCATACAATGAGCAGTTCTTC. Translation: CASSLSAAYNEQFF.

The chain is built from TRBV5-1 and TRBJ1-2; no reliable D call. Trimming took off 4 bases at V and 5 bases at J, with 12 bases between the two ends. Germline V gives CDR1 SGHRS, CDR2 YFSETQ. The CDR3 is 13 amino acids. CDR3 protein: CASSVDKPYGYTF. The CDR3 region has the DNA TGCGCCAGCAGCGTCGACAAGCCTTATGGCTACACCTTC.

This clonotype was counted ten times or more. The rearrangement links TRBV5-1 to TRBJ2-2; 10 nucleotides agree with TRBD2. The CDR3 contains 17 residues. The V gene's germline CDR1 is SGHRS and CDR2 YFSETQ. V shed 6 bases and J 0 bases; nucleotides not matched to a gene: 8. For the CDR3, the DNA is TGCGCCAGCAAAAAGACTAGCGGGTTCGCGAACACCGGGGAGCTGTTTTTT. Translating gives CASKKTSGFANTGELFF.

In its sample, this clonotype was seen many times. The gene calls are TRBV15 and TRBJ2-7, with D hard to call. The CDR3 runs to 13 residues. Germline CDR1 reads LNHNV; CDR2 reads YYDKDF (reference sequence). V was shortened by 5 bases and J by 3 bases, with 11 bases between the two germline ends. The CDR3 sequence is CATSRGRLYEQYF. CDR3 DNA: TGTGCCACCAGCCGCGGACGGCTCTACGAGCAGTACTTC.

This clonotype was counted a few times. The V gene is TRBV6-1, the J gene TRBJ2-7, with a possible D match to TRBD2 (7 bases). V lost 4 bases and J 7 bases, leaving 26 bases between the germline ends. The CDR3 spans 17 residues. CDR1 is MNHNS and CDR2 is SASEGT in the germline V gene. This CDR3 is CASSGGGGRGTQREQYF. The CDR3 DNA is TGTGCCAGCAGTGGGGGAGGGGGGAGGGGAACTCAGCGGGAGCAGTACTTC.

This clonotype was seen repeatedly, ten times or more. The chain employs TRBV12-3 or TRBV12-4 and TRBJ2-5; D possibly corresponds to TRBD1 (6 bases). The CDR3 extends over 14 amino acids. V lost 7 bases and J 2 bases, leaving 14 bases between the germline ends. The CDR3 nucleotides read TGTGCCAGCACCAGGGGCACCCGACAAGAGACCCAGTACTTC. Translating it yields CASTRGTRQETQYF.

This clonotype was observed a few times. The J gene is TRBJ1-5, the V gene TRBV6-1, with 9 nucleotides matching TRBD1. The CDR3 length is 14 residues. Germline CDR1 MNHNS, CDR2 SASEGT. With 5 bases clipped from V and 7 bases from J, the junction kept 6 bases outside the gene matches. The CDR3 is CASSTGGAWQPQHF. The CDR3 DNA reads TGTGCCAGCAGTACAGGGGGCGCGTGGCAGCCCCAGCATTTT.

J is TRBJ1-2 and V is TRBV27; D gene unclear. V was pared by 9 bases and J by 4 bases, with 15 bases between. The CDR3 is 13 residues long. Germline lookup yields CDR1 MNHEY and CDR2 SMNVEV (reference sequence). CDR3 region: CARSRVRVYGYTF. The CDR3 nucleotides are TGTGCCAGGAGTAGGGTTCGGGTCTATGGCTACACCTTC.